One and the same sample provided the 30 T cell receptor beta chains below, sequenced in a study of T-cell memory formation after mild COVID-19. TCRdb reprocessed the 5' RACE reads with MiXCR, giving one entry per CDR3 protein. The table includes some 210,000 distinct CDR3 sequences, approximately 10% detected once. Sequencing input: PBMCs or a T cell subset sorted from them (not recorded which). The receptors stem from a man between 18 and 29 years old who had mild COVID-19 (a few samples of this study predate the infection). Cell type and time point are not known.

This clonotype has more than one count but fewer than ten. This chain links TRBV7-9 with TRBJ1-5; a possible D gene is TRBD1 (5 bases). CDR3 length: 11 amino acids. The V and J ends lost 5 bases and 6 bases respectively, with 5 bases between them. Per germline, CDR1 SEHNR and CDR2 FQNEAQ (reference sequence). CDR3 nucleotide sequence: TGTGCCAGCAGCGGGGGTCAGCCCCAGCATTTT. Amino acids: CASSGGQPQHF.

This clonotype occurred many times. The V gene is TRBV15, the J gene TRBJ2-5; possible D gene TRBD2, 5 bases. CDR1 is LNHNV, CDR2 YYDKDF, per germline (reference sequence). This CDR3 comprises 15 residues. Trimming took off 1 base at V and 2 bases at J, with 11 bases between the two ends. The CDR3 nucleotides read TGTGCCACCAGCAGAGGCAGCGGCCCTCAAGAGACCCAGTACTTC. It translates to CATSRGSGPQETQYF. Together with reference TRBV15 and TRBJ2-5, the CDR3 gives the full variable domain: DAMVIQNPRYQVTQFGKPVTLSCSQTLNHNVMYWYQQKSSQAPKLLFHYYDKDFNNEADTPDNFQSRRPNTSFCFLDIRSPGLGDTAMYLCATSRGSGPQETQYFGPGTRLLVL.

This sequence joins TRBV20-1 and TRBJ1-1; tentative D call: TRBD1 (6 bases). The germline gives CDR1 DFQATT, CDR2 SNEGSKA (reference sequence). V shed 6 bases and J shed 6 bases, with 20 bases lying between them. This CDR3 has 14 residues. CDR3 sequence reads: CSAEDSRIPAEAFF. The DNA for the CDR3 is TGCAGTGCCGAGGACAGCAGGATCCCCGCTGAAGCTTTCTTT.

The CDR3 loop reads CSARAQATPINTGELFF. Here the CDR3 DNA reads TGCAGTGCTAGAGCACAAGCCACACCAATCAACACCGGGGAGCTGTTTTTT. The chain is built from TRBV20-1 and TRBJ2-2; D is undetermined. Germline-derived CDR1 and CDR2 are DFQATT and SNEGSKA (reference sequence). The V end was cut by 1 base, the J end by 2 bases, with 17 bases between. The CDR3 loop spans 17 amino acids.

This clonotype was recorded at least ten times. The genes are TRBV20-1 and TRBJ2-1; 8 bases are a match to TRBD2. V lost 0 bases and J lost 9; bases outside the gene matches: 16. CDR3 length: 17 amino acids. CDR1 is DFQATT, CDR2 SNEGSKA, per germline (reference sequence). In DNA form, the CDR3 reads TGCAGTGCTAGAGATCGTCTCCGGTCGGGGGGGCACAGTGAGCAGTTCTTC. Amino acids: CSARDRLRSGGHSEQFF.

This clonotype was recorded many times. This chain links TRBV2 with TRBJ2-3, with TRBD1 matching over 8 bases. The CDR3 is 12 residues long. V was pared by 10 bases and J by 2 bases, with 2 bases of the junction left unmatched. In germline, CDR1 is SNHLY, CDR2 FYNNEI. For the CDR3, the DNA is TGTGCCACGGACAGGGACACAGATACGCAGTATTTT. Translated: CATDRDTDTQYF. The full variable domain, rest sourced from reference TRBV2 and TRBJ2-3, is EPEVTQTPSHQVTQMGQEVILRCVPISNHLYFYWYRQILGQKVEFLVSFYNNEISEKSEIFDDQFSVERPDGSNFTLKIRSTKLEDSAMYFCATDRDTDTQYFGPGTRLTVL.

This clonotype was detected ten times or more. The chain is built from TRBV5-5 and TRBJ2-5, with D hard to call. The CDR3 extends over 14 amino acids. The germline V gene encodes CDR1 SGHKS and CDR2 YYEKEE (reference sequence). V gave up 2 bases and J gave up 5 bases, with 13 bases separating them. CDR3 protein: CASSFSGHGETQYF. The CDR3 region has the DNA TGTGCCAGCAGCTTCTCCGGGCACGGGGAGACCCAGTACTTC.

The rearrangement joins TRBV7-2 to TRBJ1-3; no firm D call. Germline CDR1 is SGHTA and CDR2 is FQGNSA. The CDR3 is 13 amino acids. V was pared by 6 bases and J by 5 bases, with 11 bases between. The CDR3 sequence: CASSIGVRNTIYF. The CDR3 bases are TGTGCCAGCAGTATTGGGGTCAGAAACACCATATATTTT.

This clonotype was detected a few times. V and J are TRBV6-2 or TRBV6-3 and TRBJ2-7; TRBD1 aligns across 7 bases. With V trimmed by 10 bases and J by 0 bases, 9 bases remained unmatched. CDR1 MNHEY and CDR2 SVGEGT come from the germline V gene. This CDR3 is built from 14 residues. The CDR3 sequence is CATSGQISSYEQYV. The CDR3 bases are TGTGCCACCTCGGGACAGATAAGCTCCTACGAGCAGTACGTC.

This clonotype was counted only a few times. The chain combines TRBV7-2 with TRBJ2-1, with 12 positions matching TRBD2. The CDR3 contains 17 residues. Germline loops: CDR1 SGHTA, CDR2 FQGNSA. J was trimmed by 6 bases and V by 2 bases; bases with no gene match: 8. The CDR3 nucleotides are TGTGCCAGCAGCTTATCTAGCGGGGGGGGAATACCCAATGAGCAGTTCTTC. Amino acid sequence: CASSLSSGGGIPNEQFF.

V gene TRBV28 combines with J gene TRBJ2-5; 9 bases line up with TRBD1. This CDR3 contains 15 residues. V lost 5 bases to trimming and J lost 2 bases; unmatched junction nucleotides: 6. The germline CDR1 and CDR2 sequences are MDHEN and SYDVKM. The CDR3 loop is CASSGSGQGQETQYF. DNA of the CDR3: TGTGCCAGCAGTGGCTCCGGACAGGGGCAAGAGACCCAGTACTTC.

The CDR3 DNA reads TGCAGCGCCTCGGGGGCGTTGAACACTGAAGCTTTCTTT. Its protein is CSASGALNTEAFF. This sequence joins TRBV29-1 and TRBJ1-1; TRBD1 might be the D (6 bases). Per the germline V gene, CDR1 is SQVTM and CDR2 is ANQGSEA. V lost 7 bases and J 0 bases, leaving 12 bases between the germline ends. The CDR3 runs to 13 residues.

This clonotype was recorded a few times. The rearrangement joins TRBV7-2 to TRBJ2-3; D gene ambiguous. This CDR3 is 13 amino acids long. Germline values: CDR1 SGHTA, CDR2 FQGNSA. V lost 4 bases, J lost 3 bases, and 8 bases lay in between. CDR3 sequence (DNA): TGTGCCAGCAGCTCCTCGTGGACAGATACGCAGTATTTT. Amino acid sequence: CASSSSWTDTQYF.

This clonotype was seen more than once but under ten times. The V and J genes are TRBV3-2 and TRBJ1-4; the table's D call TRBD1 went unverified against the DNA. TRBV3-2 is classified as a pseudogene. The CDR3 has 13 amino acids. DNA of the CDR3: TGTGCCAAACGCTCGGACAGGGAGGAAAAACTGTTTTTT. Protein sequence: CAKRSDREEKLFF.

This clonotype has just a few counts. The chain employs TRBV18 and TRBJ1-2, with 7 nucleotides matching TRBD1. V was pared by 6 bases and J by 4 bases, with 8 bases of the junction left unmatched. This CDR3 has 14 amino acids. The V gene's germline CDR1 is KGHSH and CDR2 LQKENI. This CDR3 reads CASSRGDTSYGYTF. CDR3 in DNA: TGTGCCAGCTCCAGGGGGGACACGAGCTATGGCTACACCTTC.

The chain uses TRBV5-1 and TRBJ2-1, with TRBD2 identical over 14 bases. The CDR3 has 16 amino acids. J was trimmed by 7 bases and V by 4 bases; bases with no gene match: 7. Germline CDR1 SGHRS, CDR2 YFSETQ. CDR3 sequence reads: CASSPMTSGGANEQFF. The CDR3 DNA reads TGCGCCAGCAGCCCGATGACTAGCGGGGGGGCGAATGAGCAGTTCTTC.

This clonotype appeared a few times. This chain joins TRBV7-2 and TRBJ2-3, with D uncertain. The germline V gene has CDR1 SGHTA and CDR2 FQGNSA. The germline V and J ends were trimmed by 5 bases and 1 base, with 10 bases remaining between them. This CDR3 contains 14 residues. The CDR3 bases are TGTGCCAGCAGCCACTCCGGGCGCACAGATACGCAGTATTTT. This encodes CASSHSGRTDTQYF.

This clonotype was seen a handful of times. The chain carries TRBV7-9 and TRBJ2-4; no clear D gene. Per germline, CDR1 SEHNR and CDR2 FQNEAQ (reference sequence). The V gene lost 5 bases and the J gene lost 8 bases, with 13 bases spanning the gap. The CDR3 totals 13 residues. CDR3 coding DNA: TGTGCCAGCAGCCCGACATCGGTGGACATTCAGTACTTC. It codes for CASSPTSVDIQYF.

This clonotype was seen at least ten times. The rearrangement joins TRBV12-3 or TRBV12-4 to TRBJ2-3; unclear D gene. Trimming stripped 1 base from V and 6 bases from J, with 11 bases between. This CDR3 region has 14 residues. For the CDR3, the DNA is TGTGCCAGCAGTTTAGAAACAGCGTGGGATACGCAGTATTTT. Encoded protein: CASSLETAWDTQYF.

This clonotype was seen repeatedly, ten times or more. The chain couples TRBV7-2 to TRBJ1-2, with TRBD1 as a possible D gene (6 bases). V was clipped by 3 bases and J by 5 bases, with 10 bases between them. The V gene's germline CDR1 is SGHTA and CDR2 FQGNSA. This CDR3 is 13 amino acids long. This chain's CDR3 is CASSLGGLYGYTF. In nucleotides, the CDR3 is TGTGCCAGCAGCTTGGGGGGGCTATATGGCTACACCTTC.

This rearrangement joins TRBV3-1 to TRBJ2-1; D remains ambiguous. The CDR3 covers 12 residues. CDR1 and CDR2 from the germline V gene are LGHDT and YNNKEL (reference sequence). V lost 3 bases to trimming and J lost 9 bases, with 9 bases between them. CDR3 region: CASSQSLGEQFF. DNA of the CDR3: TGTGCCAGCAGCCAGAGCTTGGGTGAGCAGTTCTTC.

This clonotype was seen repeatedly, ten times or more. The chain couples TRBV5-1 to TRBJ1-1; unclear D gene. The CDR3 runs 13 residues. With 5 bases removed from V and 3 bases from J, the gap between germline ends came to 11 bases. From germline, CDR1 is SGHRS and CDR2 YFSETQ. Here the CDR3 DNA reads TGCGCCAGCAGAAGCAGGAGGGACACTGAAGCTTTCTTT. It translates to CASRSRRDTEAFF.

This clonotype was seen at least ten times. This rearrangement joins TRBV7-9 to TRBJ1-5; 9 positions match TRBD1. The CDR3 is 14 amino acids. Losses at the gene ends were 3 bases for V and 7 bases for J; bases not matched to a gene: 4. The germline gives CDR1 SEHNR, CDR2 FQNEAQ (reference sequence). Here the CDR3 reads CASSLGQGTQPQHF. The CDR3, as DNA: TGTGCCAGCAGCTTGGGACAGGGCACGCAGCCCCAGCATTTT.

The CDR3 spells CASSLSQGGIGKLFF. CDR3 sequence (DNA): TGTGCCAGCAGTTTGTCCCAGGGGGGTATCGGAAAACTGTTTTTT. V gene TRBV7-2 combines with J gene TRBJ1-4; 7 positions match TRBD1. Germline values: CDR1 SGHTA, CDR2 FQGNSA. The CDR3 has 15 amino acids. J lost 10 bases, V lost 6 bases, and 14 bases had no gene match.

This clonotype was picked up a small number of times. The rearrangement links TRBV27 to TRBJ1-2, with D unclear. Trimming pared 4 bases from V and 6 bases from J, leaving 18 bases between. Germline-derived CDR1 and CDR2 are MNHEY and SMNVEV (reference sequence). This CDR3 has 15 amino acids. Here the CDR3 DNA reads TGTGCCAGCAGTTCCTATACCCCGGAGGAGGATGGCTACACCTTC. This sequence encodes CASSSYTPEEDGYTF.

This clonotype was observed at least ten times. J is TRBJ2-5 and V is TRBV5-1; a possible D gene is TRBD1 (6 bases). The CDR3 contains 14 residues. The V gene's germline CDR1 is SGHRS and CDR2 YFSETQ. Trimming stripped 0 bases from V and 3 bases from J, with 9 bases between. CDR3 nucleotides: TGCGCCAGCAGCTTGGTAGCAGGGGAAGAGACCCAGTACTTC. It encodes CASSLVAGEETQYF.

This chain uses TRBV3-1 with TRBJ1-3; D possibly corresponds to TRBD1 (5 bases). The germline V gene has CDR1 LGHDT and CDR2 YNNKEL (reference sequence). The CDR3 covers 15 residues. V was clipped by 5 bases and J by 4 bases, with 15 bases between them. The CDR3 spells CASSKWQGTGNTIYF. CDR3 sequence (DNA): TGTGCCAGCAGCAAGTGGCAGGGTACGGGAAACACCATATATTTT.

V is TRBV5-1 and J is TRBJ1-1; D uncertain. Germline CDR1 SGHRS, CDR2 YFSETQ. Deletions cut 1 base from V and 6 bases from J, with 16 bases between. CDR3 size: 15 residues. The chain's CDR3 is CASSLQSPEVAEAFF. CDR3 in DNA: TGCGCCAGCAGCTTGCAAAGCCCAGAGGTAGCTGAAGCTTTCTTT.

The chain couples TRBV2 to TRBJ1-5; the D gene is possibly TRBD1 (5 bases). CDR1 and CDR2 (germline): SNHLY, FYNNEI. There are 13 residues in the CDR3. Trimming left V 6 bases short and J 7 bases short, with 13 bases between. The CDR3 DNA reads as TGTGCCAGCAGCCCTCAGGGAAAGCAGCCCCAGCATTTT. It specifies CASSPQGKQPQHF.

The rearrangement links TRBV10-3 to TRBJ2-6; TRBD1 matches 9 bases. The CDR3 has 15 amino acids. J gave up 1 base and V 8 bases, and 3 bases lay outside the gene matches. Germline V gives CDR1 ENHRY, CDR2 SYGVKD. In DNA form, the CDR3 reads TGTGCCATCCGGGACAGGGTGTCTGGGGCCAACGTCCTGACTTTC. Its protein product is CAIRDRVSGANVLTF.